Listed here is a single T cell receptor (beta chain). These data come from a study of OX40 agonist ivuxolimab in advanced cancers. Turning to the study itself: The dose-escalation group included hepatocellular carcinoma, melanoma, renal cell carcinoma and head and neck cancer.

Profiling relied on immunoSEQ multiplex PCR, and the TCRdb table lists in-frame clones only, not all of them. The sample consists of about 85,000 clones, 86% of them appearing once. The specimen comprised CD4+ or CD8+ T cells sorted from blood, sampled in a trial of the OX40 agonist ivuxolimab. This TCR was recovered from an adult with an advanced solid tumor such as melanoma, head and neck, liver or kidney cancer.

The CDR3 region has the DNA TGTGCCAGCAGCCCAAGTTGGAGATCCATAACTGGAAACACCATATATTTT. Translation: CASSPSWRSITGNTIYF. The rearrangement joins TRBV7-2 to TRBJ1-3, with D unclear. Germline lookup yields CDR1 SGHTA and CDR2 FQGNSA. The CDR3 loop spans 17 amino acids. The V gene lost 5 bases and the J gene lost 2 bases, with 19 bases spanning the gap.